This is a list of T cell receptor beta chains from one sample in a study of T cell repertoires in cytomegalovirus infection. TCRdb re-analysed the reads in MiXCR, keeping a single row per CDR3 protein. The data contain more than 150,000 distinct CDR3 sequences, roughly 20% of them singletons. Sequencing was carried out using PBMCs. Receptor source: a human donor in good health (CMV status not recorded). Some clones in this sample may be carry-over from other donors' samples. The CDR3 runs from the conserved cysteine through the conserved F or W. Fields, in order: V gene, CDR3 length, CDR3 protein.

V: TRBV7-8
length: 11
CDR3: CASRYRETQYF

V: TRBV20-1
length: 13
CDR3: CSARGGGFYGYTF

V: TRBV7-2
length: 13
CDR3: CASSSRWALFQYF

V: TRBV11-2
length: 15
CDR3: CASSSGTGSFYTQYF

V: TRBV6-4
length: 15
CDR3: CASSESSGVSDTQYF

V: TRBV9
length: 15
CDR3: CASSAGLAVTDTQYF

V: TRBV20-1
length: 14
CDR3: CSARDRGMNTEAFF

V: TRBV12-5
length: 12
CDR3: CASGSGFYEQYF

V: TRBV7-8
length: 15
CDR3: CASGAGRRSDTEAFF

V: TRBV7-2
length: 16
CDR3: CASSLRQGARAGELFF

V: TRBV7-2
length: 11
CDR3: CASSQRSIQYF

V: TRBV3-1
length: 16
CDR3: CASSQDRGTYNSPLHF

V: TRBV4-2
length: 14
CDR3: CASSPTGLNEKLFF

V: TRBV7-2
length: 16
CDR3: CASSPWGSPNTGELFF

V: TRBV6-8
length: 13
CDR3: CASSLTGGNTIYF

V: TRBV7-9
length: 12
CDR3: CASSLEATEAFF

V: TRBV10-2
length: 14
CDR3: CASSHQGANTEAFF

V: TRBV24-1
length: 14
CDR3: CATSDLDSPGEQYF

V: TRBV28
length: 11
CDR3: CASRGVGAQYF

V: TRBV7-2
length: 15
CDR3: CASSSRLAGDYEQFF

V: TRBV12-3/TRBV12-4
length: 12
CDR3: CASSHRREGKYF

V: TRBV7-9
length: 15
CDR3: CASSPNFGVPGELFF

V: TRBV5-1
length: 13
CDR3: CASSLGRSEKLFF

V: TRBV7-2
length: 13
CDR3: CASSTGLAGEQFF

V: TRBV6-2/TRBV6-3
length: 11
CDR3: CASLNIYGYTF

V: TRBV29-1
length: 13
CDR3: CSAKQFMNTEAFF

V: TRBV6-2/TRBV6-3
length: 16
CDR3: CASSYEEGPYTGELCF

V: TRBV14
length: 16
CDR3: CASSQGWPQEPYEQYF

V: TRBV7-6
length: 15
CDR3: CASSLAGTVYFEQYF

V: TRBV9
length: 15
CDR3: CASSETGTGFYEQYF

V: TRBV7-2
length: 11
CDR3: CASSLDYTQYF

V: TRBV12-3/TRBV12-4
length: 16
CDR3: CASSFRLAGVPGELFF

V: TRBV6-6
length: 17
CDR3: CASSSARGLAGGGTQYF

V: TRBV7-9
length: 14
CDR3: CASSFRDRNTEAFF

V: TRBV18
length: 16
CDR3: CASSPVPGQEAYGYTF

V: TRBV7-2
length: 14
CDR3: CASSLSGGLETQYF

V: TRBV7-2
length: 16
CDR3: CASSYRGMRSGETQYF

V: TRBV12-3/TRBV12-4
length: 14
CDR3: CASSKRGASDTQYF

V: TRBV7-2
length: 19
CDR3: CASSLELNRLAGAQETQYF

V: TRBV28
length: 14
CDR3: CASSWEVPGQPQHF

V: TRBV12-5
length: 15
CDR3: CASGLLHGNTGELFF

V: TRBV28
length: 16
CDR3: CASSPRRGAPYNEQFF

V: TRBV7-2
length: 16
CDR3: CASSTPGDSTYNEQFF

V: TRBV7-9
length: 14
CDR3: CASSSETSGVTQYF

V: TRBV19
length: 15
CDR3: CASSMARFSNQPQHF

V: TRBV9
length: 15
CDR3: CASSERGAGNTEAFF

V: TRBV20-1
length: 16
CDR3: CSASGLAGTLGYEQYF

V: TRBV27
length: 16
CDR3: CASSSRLAGTYNEQFF

V: TRBV12-3/TRBV12-4
length: 12
CDR3: CASRTGGSAQYF

V: TRBV20-1
length: 12
CDR3: CSARRPNYGYTF

V: TRBV29-1
length: 13
CDR3: CSVMETGNTEAFF

V: TRBV11-1
length: 13
CDR3: CASSLTGPHEQYF

V: TRBV7-9
length: 15
CDR3: CASTYRGSDNSPLHF

V: TRBV12-3/TRBV12-4
length: 13
CDR3: CASSVVGRDGYTF

V: TRBV6-8
length: 13
CDR3: CASSYRLNEKLFF